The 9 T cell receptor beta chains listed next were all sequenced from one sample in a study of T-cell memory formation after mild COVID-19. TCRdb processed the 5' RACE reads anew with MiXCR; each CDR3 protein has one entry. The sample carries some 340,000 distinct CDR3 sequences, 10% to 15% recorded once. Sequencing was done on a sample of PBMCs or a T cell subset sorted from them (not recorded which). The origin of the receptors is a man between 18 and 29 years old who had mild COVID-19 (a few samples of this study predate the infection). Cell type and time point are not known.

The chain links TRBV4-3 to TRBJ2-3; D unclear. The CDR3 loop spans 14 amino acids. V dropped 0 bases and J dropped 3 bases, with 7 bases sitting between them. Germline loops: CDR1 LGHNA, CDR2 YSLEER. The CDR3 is CASSQDLRTDTQYF. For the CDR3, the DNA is TGCGCCAGCAGCCAAGATTTAAGAACAGATACGCAGTATTTT.

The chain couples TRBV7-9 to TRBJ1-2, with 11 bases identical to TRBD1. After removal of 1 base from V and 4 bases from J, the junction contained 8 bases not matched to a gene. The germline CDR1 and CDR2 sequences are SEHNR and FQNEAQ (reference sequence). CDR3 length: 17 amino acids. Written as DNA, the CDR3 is TGTGCCAGCAGCTTAGATAGTCGGACAGGGGGCGGCTATGGCTACACCTTC. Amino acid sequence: CASSLDSRTGGGYGYTF.

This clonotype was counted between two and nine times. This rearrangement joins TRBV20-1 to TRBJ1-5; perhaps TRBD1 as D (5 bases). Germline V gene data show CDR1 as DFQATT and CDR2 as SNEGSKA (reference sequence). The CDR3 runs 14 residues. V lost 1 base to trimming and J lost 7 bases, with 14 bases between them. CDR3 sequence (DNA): TGCAGTGCTAGAGCTCATACAGGTGGACAGCCCCAGCATTTT. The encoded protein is CSARAHTGGQPQHF.

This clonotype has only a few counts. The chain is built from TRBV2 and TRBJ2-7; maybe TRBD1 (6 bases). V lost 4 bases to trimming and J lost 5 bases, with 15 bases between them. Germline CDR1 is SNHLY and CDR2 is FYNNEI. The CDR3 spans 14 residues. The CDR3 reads CASSVAPGDHEQYV. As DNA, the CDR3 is TGTGCCAGCAGTGTCGCGCCAGGGGACCACGAGCAGTACGTC.

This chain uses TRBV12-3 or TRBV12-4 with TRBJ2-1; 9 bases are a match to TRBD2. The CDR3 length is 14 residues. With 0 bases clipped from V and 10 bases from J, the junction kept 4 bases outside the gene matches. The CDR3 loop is CASSLALAGLEQFF. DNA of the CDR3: TGTGCCAGCAGTTTAGCGCTAGCGGGGCTCGAGCAGTTCTTC.

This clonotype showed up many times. Here the CDR3 reads CASSLRRGIYNEQFF. CDR3 DNA sequence: TGCGCCAGCAGCTTGAGGCGGGGGATCTACAATGAGCAGTTCTTC. This chain uses TRBV5-1 with TRBJ2-1; the match to TRBD2 covers 7 bases. CDR1 is SGHRS, CDR2 YFSETQ, per germline. The CDR3 contains 15 residues. The V segment lost 1 base and the J segment 3 bases; nucleotides outside the gene matches: 4.

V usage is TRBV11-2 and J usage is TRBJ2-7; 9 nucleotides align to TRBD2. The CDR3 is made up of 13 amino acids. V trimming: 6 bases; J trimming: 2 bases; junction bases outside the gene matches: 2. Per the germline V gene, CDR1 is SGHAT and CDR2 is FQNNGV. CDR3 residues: CASRSSGAYEQYF. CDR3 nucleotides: TGTGCCAGCAGATCTAGCGGGGCCTACGAGCAGTACTTC.

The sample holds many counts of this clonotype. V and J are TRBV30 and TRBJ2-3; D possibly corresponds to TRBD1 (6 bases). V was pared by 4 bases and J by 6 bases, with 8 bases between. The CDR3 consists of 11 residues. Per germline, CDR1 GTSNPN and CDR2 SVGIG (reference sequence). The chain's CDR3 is CAWNRADTQYF. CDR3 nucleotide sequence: TGTGCCTGGAACAGGGCGGATACGCAGTATTTT.

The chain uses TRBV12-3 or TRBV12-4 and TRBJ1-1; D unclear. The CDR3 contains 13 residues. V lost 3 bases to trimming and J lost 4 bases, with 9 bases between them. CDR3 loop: CASSFWRATEAFF. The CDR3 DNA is TGTGCCAGCAGTTTCTGGAGGGCCACTGAAGCTTTCTTT.